The 9 T cell receptor beta chains listed next were all sequenced from one sample in a study of cytomegalovirus exposure and HLA in healthy donors. Sequenced by immunoSEQ multiplex PCR; TCRdb stores in-frame clones only, minus some. The sample consists of around 400,000 clones, approximately 90% of them appearing once. Specimen: PBMCs. Receptor source: a woman aged 18 to 35 in good health and CMV-seronegative.

J is TRBJ2-1 and V is TRBV6-5, with 8 bases fitting TRBD2. CDR1 MNHEY and CDR2 SVGAGI come from the germline V gene. This CDR3 has 15 residues. The ends lost 5 bases at V and 7 bases at J; junction bases unmatched: 10. The CDR3 protein is CASSLNGLAANEQFF. CDR3 DNA sequence: TGTGCCAGCAGTCTAAACGGACTAGCCGCAAATGAGCAGTTCTTC.

The chain carries TRBV19 and TRBJ2-7, with D perhaps matching TRBD2 (6 bases). Germline loops: CDR1 LNHDA, CDR2 SQIVND (reference sequence). Between the trimmed V and J ends, which lost 1 base and 9 bases, there was a span of 13 bases. There are 13 residues in the CDR3. The DNA for the CDR3 is TGTGCCAGTAGTATAGGAGGAGGGGTCGGGCAGTACTTC. Translation gives CASSIGGGVGQYF.

The rearrangement links TRBV5-1 to TRBJ2-5; 10 positions match TRBD1. Germline V gene lookup returns CDR1 SGHRS and CDR2 YFSETQ. V lost 2 bases, J lost 3 bases, and 7 bases stayed unmatched. The CDR3 covers 16 residues. CDR3 loop: CASSFGKTGGEETQYF. CDR3 nucleotide sequence: TGCGCCAGCAGCTTCGGTAAGACAGGGGGCGAAGAGACCCAGTACTTC.

This chain joins TRBV4-2 and TRBJ2-6; 7 bases line up with TRBD2. The germline V gene encodes CDR1 LGHNA and CDR2 YNFKEQ. CDR3 length: 16 amino acids. V shed 6 bases, J shed 0 bases, and the junction held 5 bases outside the gene matches. CDR3 residues: CASSQTSHSGANVLTF. The CDR3 DNA sequence: TGTGCCAGCAGTCAGACTAGCCACTCTGGGGCCAACGTCCTGACTTTC.

The chain recombines TRBV28 with TRBJ2-7, with 8 bases fitting TRBD2. V trimming: 5 bases; J trimming: 4 bases; junction bases outside the gene matches: 10. The CDR3 length is 15 residues. Germline V gene lookup returns CDR1 MDHEN and CDR2 SYDVKM. CDR3 nucleotide sequence: TGTGCCAGCAGTCCCCTGGGGACTAGTGGTTACGAGCAGTACTTC. Translating gives CASSPLGTSGYEQYF.

The chain combines TRBV28 with TRBJ2-1; possibly TRBD1 for D (6 bases). Germline loops: CDR1 MDHEN, CDR2 SYDVKM. V lost 5 bases and J 3 bases, leaving 14 bases between the germline ends. This CDR3 has 15 residues. The CDR3 bases are TGTGCCAGCAGTCTCGGGACATTGGACTACAATGAGCAGTTCTTC. Encoded protein: CASSLGTLDYNEQFF.

The V call is TRBV30, the J call TRBJ1-2, with D tentatively TRBD1 (5 bases). Trimming took 8 bases from V and 5 from J, leaving 15 bases between them. This CDR3 is 12 amino acids long. Germline V gene lookup returns CDR1 GTSNPN and CDR2 SVGIG (reference sequence). CDR3 region: CAHLEGVYGYTF. DNA for the CDR3: TGTGCCCACCTAGAAGGGGTTTATGGCTACACCTTC. The full variable domain, with the rest looked up from reference TRBV30 and TRBJ1-2, is SQTIHQWPATLVQPVGSPLSLECTVEGTSNPNLYWYRQAAGRGLQLLFYSVGIGQISSEVPQNLSASRPQDRQFILSSKKLLLSDSGFYLCAHLEGVYGYTFGSGTRLTVV.

This CDR3 reads CAISGLAGVTSYEQYF. The CDR3 DNA reads as TGTGCCATCTCGGGACTAGCGGGGGTGACCTCCTACGAGCAGTACTTC. V and J are TRBV2 and TRBJ2-7; 14 bases are shared with TRBD2. This CDR3 has 16 amino acids. Germline CDR1 reads SNHLY; CDR2 reads FYNNEI. With V trimmed by 10 bases and J by 0 bases, 8 bases remained unmatched.

This clone was picked up a small number of times. V is TRBV9 and J is TRBJ1-1, with TRBD1 as a possible D gene (5 bases). Germline values: CDR1 SGDLS, CDR2 YYNGEE. V shed 0 bases and J shed 1 base, with 10 bases lying between them. CDR3 length: 15 residues. DNA for the CDR3: TGTGCCAGCAGCGTAGGTGGGGGGACGAACACTGAAGCTTTCTTT. As protein: CASSVGGGTNTEAFF.